The 10 T cell receptor beta chains below all came from one sample that was sequenced in a study of CD8 T cells in Susac syndrome. The RNA input was about 0.5 to 1 ug, and it was reverse transcribed with random hexamers. TCRdb ran MiXCR on the immunoSEQ multiplex PCR reads and lists one entry per CDR3 protein. Of hundreds of thousands of distinct CDR3 sequences listed, 94% are singletons. Material for sequencing was CD4+ T cells from PBMCs. These TCRs come from a human donor with Susac syndrome.

The chain joins TRBV7-2 to TRBJ2-1; D is uncertain. Trimming shortened V by 3 bases and J by 2 bases, and 8 bases separated the two germline ends. CDR3 size: 14 residues. Germline CDR1 reads SGHTA; CDR2 reads FQGNSA. The CDR3 reads CASSFQQTYNEQFF. CDR3 bases: TGTGCCAGCAGCTTTCAACAGACCTACAATGAGCAGTTCTTC.

CDR3 region: CASSYRGDTEAFF. Written as DNA, the CDR3 is TGTGCCAGCAGTTACAGAGGCGACACTGAAGCTTTCTTT. This rearrangement joins TRBV6-5 to TRBJ1-1; D call uncertain. Between the trimmed V and J ends, which lost 2 bases and 3 bases, there was a span of 7 bases. Germline V lookup: CDR1 MNHEY, CDR2 SVGAGI. The CDR3 is 13 residues long.

The rearrangement uses TRBV28 and TRBJ2-5; D unclear. This CDR3 has 13 amino acids. Germline V gene sequence: CDR1 MDHEN, CDR2 SYDVKM. The V end lost 4 bases, the J end lost 4 bases, and 10 bases lay between the germline ends. The CDR3 region is CASSSPLLETQYF. CDR3 nucleotide sequence: TGTGCCAGCAGTTCCCCGTTGTTAGAGACCCAGTACTTC.

This chain uses TRBV30 with TRBJ1-5, with D possibly TRBD1 on 6 matching bases. The CDR3 sequence is 14 residues long. The V and J ends lost 0 bases and 3 bases respectively, with 9 bases between them. Germline V CDR1 and CDR2: GTSNPN, SVGIG (reference sequence). The CDR3: CAWSVSGANQPQHF. The CDR3 region has the DNA TGTGCCTGGAGTGTCTCAGGGGCCAATCAGCCCCAGCATTTT.

The DNA of the CDR3 is TGTGCCAGCAGCTCTCGGACTAGCGGCACAGATACGCAGTATTTT. Protein product: CASSSRTSGTDTQYF. This chain links TRBV7-3 with TRBJ2-3, with 9 bases identical to TRBD2. From germline, CDR1 is SGHTA and CDR2 FQGTGA. V was clipped by 4 bases and J by 1 base; unmatched bases: 3. The CDR3 is 15 residues long.

V usage is TRBV20-1 and J usage is TRBJ1-1, with TRBD1 matching over 8 bases. V lost 5 bases and J lost 0; bases outside the gene matches: 5. The length of the CDR3 is 14 residues. Germline V gene data show CDR1 as DFQATT and CDR2 as SNEGSKA (reference sequence). CDR3 amino acids: CSARTGSMNTEAFF. CDR3 DNA sequence: TGCAGTGCTCGGACAGGGAGCATGAACACTGAAGCTTTCTTT.

J is TRBJ2-1 and V is TRBV4-2; 7 bases agree with TRBD2. The CDR3 consists of 17 residues. Germline CDR1 reads LGHNA; CDR2 reads YNFKEQ. V trimming: 0 bases; J trimming: 1 base; junction bases outside the gene matches: 6. The CDR3 spells CASSQEATSASYNEQFF. The CDR3 nucleotides read TGTGCCAGCAGCCAAGAAGCAACTAGCGCATCCTACAATGAGCAGTTCTTC.

This clonotype was detected once. The genes are TRBV7-9 and TRBJ1-1; TRBD1 matches at 9 bases. CDR1 and CDR2 from the germline V gene are SEHNR and FQNEAQ (reference sequence). V lost 5 bases, J lost 5 bases, and 6 bases stayed unmatched. The CDR3 length is 14 residues. This CDR3 is CASSERTGATEAFF. DNA for the CDR3: TGTGCCAGCAGCGAGCGGACAGGGGCAACTGAAGCTTTCTTT. Full variable domain (remainder filled in from reference TRBV7-9 and TRBJ1-1): DTGVSQNPRHKITKRGQNVTFRCDPISEHNRLYWYRQTLGQGPEFLTYFQNEAQLEKSRLLSDRFSAERPKGSFSTLEIQRTEQGDSAMYLCASSERTGATEAFFGQGTRLTVV.

This chain joins TRBV29-1 and TRBJ2-1; 10 nucleotides agree with TRBD1. The CDR3 length is 16 residues. J was trimmed by 8 bases and V by 0 bases; bases with no gene match: 10. Germline lookup yields CDR1 SQVTM and CDR2 ANQGSEA. DNA for the CDR3: TGCAGCGTTGAAGATCGGCGGGACAGGGGTGTTTATGAGCAGTTCTTC. Encoded protein: CSVEDRRDRGVYEQFF.

The chain combines TRBV29-1 with TRBJ2-3, with 11 positions matching TRBD2. Germline assignment: CDR1 SQVTM and CDR2 ANQGSEA. V trimming: 1 base; J trimming: 1 base; junction bases outside the gene matches: 7. This CDR3 has 17 amino acids. CDR3: CSVEVAGGLLGTDTQYF. CDR3 in DNA: TGCAGCGTTGAAGTAGCGGGGGGGCTGTTGGGCACAGATACGCAGTATTTT.